Included here is one TCR beta chain sequence, with context. V was pared by 3 bases and J by 6 bases, with 13 bases of the junction left unmatched. Germline V CDR1 and CDR2: LNHDA, SQIVND (reference sequence). The CDR3 sequence is 17 residues long. This record belongs to a study of technical replicates of blood from a few donors. Using immunoSEQ multiplex PCR, the repertoire was profiled, and TCRdb retains in-frame clones only, with some absent. In the table there are roughly 68,000 clones, roughly nine tenths of which are singletons. Sequenced material: PBMCs. The chain carries TRBV19 and TRBJ2-2; TRBD2 agrees at 7 bases. This receptor was taken from a human donor in good health. Some clones in this sample may be carry-over from other donors' samples. In DNA form, the CDR3 reads TGTGCCAGTAGTATCTGGGGGGGTGGACTAGTGTCCGGGGAGCTGTTTTTT. Its translation: CASSIWGGGLVSGELFF.